The 10 T cell receptor beta chains listed next were all sequenced from one sample in a study of cytomegalovirus exposure and HLA in healthy donors. The PCR had 60 Vbeta and 13 Jbeta primers. Sequencing used immunoSEQ multiplex PCR; TCRdb keeps in-frame clones, though not all of them. The sample has roughly 120,000 clones, roughly 73% seen once. Input material: PBMCs. These receptors came from a man in his 60s in good health and CMV-seropositive.

The chain links TRBV7-2 to TRBJ1-1; unclear D gene. CDR1 and CDR2 from the germline V gene are SGHTA and FQGNSA. With 5 bases removed from V and 0 bases from J, the gap between germline ends came to 7 bases. The CDR3 extends over 13 amino acids. This CDR3 is CASSIYLNTEAFF. The CDR3 DNA follows: TGTGCCAGCAGCATCTATCTGAACACTGAAGCTTTCTTT.

A few counts support this clone. The rearrangement uses TRBV27 and TRBJ2-7, with 8 bases lining up with TRBD1. This CDR3 contains 14 residues. Germline V gene data show CDR1 as MNHEY and CDR2 as SMNVEV (reference sequence). J was trimmed by 2 bases and V by 5 bases; bases with no gene match: 5. CDR3 DNA sequence: TGTGCCAGCAGTGCCCGACAGGGGCCCTACGAGCAGTACTTC. Amino acids: CASSARQGPYEQYF.

Only a few counts were recorded for this clone. The chain is built from TRBV20-1 and TRBJ1-2, with D unclear. Germline CDR1 DFQATT, CDR2 SNEGSKA (reference sequence). CDR3 length: 11 amino acids. V gave up 0 bases and J gave up 8 bases, with 7 bases separating them. This chain's CDR3 is CSARDGGGYTF. The CDR3 DNA reads TGCAGTGCTAGAGACGGAGGAGGCTACACCTTC.

The V call is TRBV10-3, the J call TRBJ1-2; a possible D gene is TRBD1 (5 bases). Looked up from germline, CDR1 is ENHRY and CDR2 is SYGVKD. This CDR3 comprises 13 residues. The V gene lost 6 bases and the J gene lost 5 bases, with 13 bases spanning the gap. CDR3 DNA sequence: TGTGCCATCAGCTCCCAGGGTGCGTATGGCTACACCTTC. Translating gives CAISSQGAYGYTF.

The genes are TRBV6-1 and TRBJ1-6; tentative D call: TRBD1 (5 bases). CDR3 length: 15 residues. Trimming left V 5 bases short and J 7 bases short, with 15 bases between. The germline V gene encodes CDR1 MNHNS and CDR2 SASEGT. CDR3 in amino acids: CASSPGVGGNSPLHF. Here the CDR3 DNA reads TGTGCCAGCAGTCCCGGTGTCGGGGGGAATTCACCCCTCCACTTT.

V usage is TRBV30 and J usage is TRBJ1-4; D call uncertain. The CDR3 contains 14 residues. Germline lookup yields CDR1 GTSNPN and CDR2 SVGIG (reference sequence). V lost 2 bases and J 10 bases, leaving 17 bases between the germline ends. In nucleotides, the CDR3 is TGTGCCTGGAGTTCTGGCGGCCCAGAGGGAAAACTGTTTTTT. Its protein product is CAWSSGGPEGKLFF.

The gene calls are TRBV5-3 and TRBJ2-1; 10 nucleotides match TRBD2. TRBV5-3 is an open reading frame, and its role is uncertain. The CDR3 runs to 18 residues. The V and J ends lost 0 bases and 3 bases, in that order; junction bases with no gene match: 9. CDR3 sequence reads: CARSLDLAGESFYNEQFF. The CDR3 nucleotides read TGTGCCAGAAGCTTGGATCTAGCGGGGGAAAGCTTCTACAATGAGCAGTTCTTC.

The V and J genes are TRBV30 and TRBJ1-2, with D maybe TRBD1 (6 bases). Germline loops: CDR1 GTSNPN, CDR2 SVGIG (reference sequence). The CDR3 length is 13 residues. The V and J ends lost 5 bases and 0 bases respectively, with 10 bases between them. This CDR3 is CAWGRTANYGYTF. The CDR3 nucleotides are TGTGCCTGGGGTCGGACAGCTAACTATGGCTACACCTTC.

The V and J genes are TRBV7-3 and TRBJ2-7, with TRBD2 matching 7 bases. This CDR3 has 12 amino acids. Trimming took 8 bases from V and 0 from J; bases not matched to a gene: 1. Germline V gene lookup returns CDR1 SGHTA and CDR2 FQGTGA. For the CDR3, the DNA is TGTGCCAGCGGGAGGGACTCCTACGAGCAGTACTTC. It is translated as CASGRDSYEQYF.

This clone is medium-sized (0.01 to 0.1%) in the sample. The chain employs TRBV2 and TRBJ1-1, with a possible D match to TRBD1 (5 bases). CDR3 length equals 12 residues. CDR1 and CDR2 (germline): SNHLY, FYNNEI. Trimming cost V 8 bases and J 0 bases, with 7 bases left between them. The CDR3: CASSGLNTEAFF. The CDR3 DNA follows: TGTGCCAGCTCAGGGCTGAACACTGAAGCTTTCTTT.